This T cell receptor (beta chain) is from a study of T cells in Graves' hyperthyroidism and ophthalmopathy. Study-level information: At the time of initial diagnosis and before any treatment, peripheral blood was collected. Notes on the study in general: Expanded thyroid clonotypes (above 0.001) were mostly also found in blood.

The CDR3 length is 15 residues. Losses at the gene ends were 2 bases for V and 11 bases for J; bases not matched to a gene: 10. The germline V gene has CDR1 SGHDT and CDR2 YYEEEE. This clonotype was counted between two and nine times. As yet, its antigen is unknown. Graves' hyperthyroidism was deemed stable given no ophthalmopathy progression within 18 months. Newly diagnosed hyperthyroidism patients aged 18 to 65 years had disease lasting under 2 months. Amplified TCR beta CDR3 regions derived from RNA transcripts. During a first-round RT-PCR of the TCR CDR3, the HTBI primer set was used. MiXCR, run by TCRdb on the multiplex PCR reads, gives a single entry per CDR3 protein. The sample contains about 840,000 distinct CDR3 sequences, around 39% of which appear only once.

The clonotype originates from a man between 18 and 35 years old with Graves' hyperthyroidism. The source material was blood. This chain connects TRBV5-6 to TRBJ1-4; the match to TRBD1 covers 9 bases. CDR3 residues: CASSLGDRDLGKLFF. CDR3 sequence (DNA): TGTGCCAGCAGCTTAGGGGACAGGGATTTGGGGAAACTGTTTTTT.